Sequencing of this TCR beta chain was carried out in a study of blood T cell repertoires in COVID-19. Study in general: Samples of COVID-19 (acute and convalescent) were obtained from the United States, Italy and Spain. T cells, B-cell-depleted T cells, or PBMCs supplied cDNA or gDNA.

Authors' data handling: Amplification of reference gene primers provided the estimated nucleated cell counts. TCRdb's table, derived via immunoSEQ multiplex PCR, lists solely in-frame clones and lacks some. V, J and clone size are those of that table, while D and trimming were read from the DNA. The table shows about 80,000 clones, with approximately 88% occurring only once. With 4 bases clipped from V and 1 base from J, the junction kept 6 bases outside the gene matches. Germline-derived CDR1 and CDR2 are SGHNT and YYREEE (reference sequence). The CDR3 has 15 residues. The receptor was derived from a woman of 80 years or more with acute or convalescent COVID-19. The sample taken for sequencing was peripheral blood. The chain employs TRBV5-4 and TRBJ1-1, with 8 bases fitting TRBD1. CDR3 residues: CASSTWTGPNTEAFF. CDR3 bases: TGTGCCAGCAGCACCTGGACAGGGCCGAACACTGAAGCTTTCTTT.